This T cell receptor beta chain was sequenced during a study of cytomegalovirus exposure and HLA in healthy donors. Study outcomes and limitations: In an earlier analysis, productive rearrangement rates for most beta V segments clustered near 87% or 30%.

These donors counted as nominally healthy when sampled, but unrecorded immune exposures were likely. Details on this clone: Its target is unknown.

There are 16 residues in the CDR3. V gave up 5 bases and J gave up 8 bases; unmatched junction bases: 13. Germline V gene sequence: CDR1 SGHVS, CDR2 FQNEAQ. Vbeta (60) and Jbeta (13) primers were used in the PCR. Sequenced by immunoSEQ multiplex PCR; TCRdb stores in-frame clones only, minus some. The table lists under 200,000 clones, 84% of them singletons. The sequencing input was PBMCs. The sequence came from a boy aged 10-17 years in good health and CMV-seronegative. V gene TRBV7-8 combines with J gene TRBJ2-1; 9 nucleotides match TRBD2. The DNA for the CDR3 is TGTGCCAGCAGCCATCCGGCGGCGGGAGGGCCCCATGAGCAGTTCTTC. Its translation: CASSHPAAGGPHEQFF.